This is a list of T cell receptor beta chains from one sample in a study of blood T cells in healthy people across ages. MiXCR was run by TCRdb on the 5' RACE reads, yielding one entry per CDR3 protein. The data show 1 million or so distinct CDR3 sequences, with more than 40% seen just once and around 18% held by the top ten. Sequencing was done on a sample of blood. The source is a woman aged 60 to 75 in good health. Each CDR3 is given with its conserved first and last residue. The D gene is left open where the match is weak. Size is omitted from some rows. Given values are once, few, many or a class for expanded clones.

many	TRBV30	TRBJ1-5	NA	TGTGCCTGGAGTGTGGGGTCCCGACAGCCCCAGCATTTT	CAWSVGSRQPQHF
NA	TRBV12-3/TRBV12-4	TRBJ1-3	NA	TGTGCCAGCAGTTCGACGACGGGAAACACCATATATTTT	CASSSTTGNTIYF
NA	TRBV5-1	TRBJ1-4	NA	TGCGCCAGCAGCTTGAGGGCGGTCAATGAAAACCTGTTTTTT	CASSLRAVNENLFF
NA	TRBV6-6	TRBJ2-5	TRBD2	TGTGCCAGCAGTTACTCGTTCACTAGCGGGAACCAAGAGACCCAGTACTTC	CASSYSFTSGNQETQYF
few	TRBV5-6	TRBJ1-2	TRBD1	TGTGCCAGCAGCGAAGCGGGACAGGCAGGGTTTAACTATGGCTACACCTTC	CASSEAGQAGFNYGYTF
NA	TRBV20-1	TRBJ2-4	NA	TGCAGAGCTAGAGCCCAGGGAGCCAAAAACATTCAGTACTTC	CRARAQGAKNIQYF
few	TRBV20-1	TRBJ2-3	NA	TGCAGTGCCATAGGGCAACACACAGATACGCAGTATTTT	CSAIGQHTDTQYF
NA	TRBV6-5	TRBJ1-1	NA	TGTGCCAGCAGCAACAGGCAGAACACTGAAGCTTTCTTT	CASSNRQNTEAFF
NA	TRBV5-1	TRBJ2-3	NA	TGCGCCAGCAGCTTGGGGTGGGGGAGTCGCACAGATACGCAGTATTTT	CASSLGWGSRTDTQYF
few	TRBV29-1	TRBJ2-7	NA	TGCAGCGTCATGACTAGCTCCTACGAGCAGTACTTC	CSVMTSSYEQYF
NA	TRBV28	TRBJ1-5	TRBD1	TGTGCCAGCAGTTTAGCACAGGGGGAGTGGCAGCCCCAGCATTTT	CASSLAQGEWQPQHF
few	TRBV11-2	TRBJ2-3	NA	TGTGCCAGCAGCTTAGTGTTTTCCTCCCTCCGGGCGGATACGCAGTATTTT	CASSLVFSSLRADTQYF
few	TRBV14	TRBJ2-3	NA	TGTGCCAGCAGCCCCTGGGGAGGTGCGGGCCCTACAGATACGCAGTATTTT	CASSPWGGAGPTDTQYF
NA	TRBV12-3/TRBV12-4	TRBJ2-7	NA	TGTGCCAGCGAGAAATGGGGGAGCTCCTACAATGAGCAGTACTTC	CASEKWGSSYNEQYF
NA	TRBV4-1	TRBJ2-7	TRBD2	TGCGCCAGCAGCCAAGATCGGACTAGCGGGAGGGAATACGAGCAGTACTTC	CASSQDRTSGREYEQYF
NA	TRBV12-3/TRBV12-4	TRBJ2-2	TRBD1	TGTGCCAGCAGTTCCAGACAGGGTGGGGACACCGGGGAGCTGTTTTTT	CASSSRQGGDTGELFF
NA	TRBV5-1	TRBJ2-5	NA	TGCGCCAGCAGCGTTGACTACGAGACCCAGTACTTC	CASSVDYETQYF
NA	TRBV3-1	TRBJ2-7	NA	TGTGCCAGCAGCCAAGAAGTGGAGCGGCACTCCTACAATGAGCAGTACTTC	CASSQEVERHSYNEQYF
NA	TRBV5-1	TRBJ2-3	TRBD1	TGCGCCAGCAGCCCCCTTGGGACAGCACTTAGCACAGATACGCAGTATTTT	CASSPLGTALSTDTQYF
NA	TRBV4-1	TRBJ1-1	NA	TGCGCCAGCAGCCGGCAGGGTTGGGACACTGAAGCTTTCTTT	CASSRQGWDTEAFF
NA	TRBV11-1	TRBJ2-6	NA	TGTGCCAGCACCGACGACAGTGCTGGGGCCAACGTCCTGACTTTC	CASTDDSAGANVLTF
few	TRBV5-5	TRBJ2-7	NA	TGTGCCAGCAGCTGGGGCGGGGTAACCTCCTACGAGCAGTACTTC	CASSWGGVTSYEQYF
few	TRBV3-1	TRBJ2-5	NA	TGTGCCAGCAGCCAGGGGGGACTGCGTCCGGAGACCCAGTACTTC	CASSQGGLRPETQYF
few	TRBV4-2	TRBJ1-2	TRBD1	TGTGCCAGCAGCCAAGCGGGACAGGGGGCCCCCTATGGCTACACCTTC	CASSQAGQGAPYGYTF
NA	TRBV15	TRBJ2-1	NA	TGTGCCACCAGCAGAGAACAACAGGGGGCTAGCGGGACCCAGTTCTTC	CATSREQQGASGTQFF
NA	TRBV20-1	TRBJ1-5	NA	TGCAGTGCTAGCGGTGCTTTAGATGGTCAGCCCCAGCATTTT	CSASGALDGQPQHF
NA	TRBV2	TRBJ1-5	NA	TGTGCCAGCAGTGAAACCCTGAGGGTCAATCAGCCCCAGCATTTT	CASSETLRVNQPQHF
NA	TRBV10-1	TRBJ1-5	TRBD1	TGCGCCAGCAGTGAAGGGGGCCGGCAGCCCCAGCATTTT	CASSEGGRQPQHF
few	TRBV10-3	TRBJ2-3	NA	TGTGCCATCAGTGGTCAGGGGACAGATACGCAGTATTTT	CAISGQGTDTQYF
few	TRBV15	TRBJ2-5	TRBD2	TGTGCCACCAGCAAAGGGACTAGCGGGTCCCAAGAGACCCAGTACTTC	CATSKGTSGSQETQYF
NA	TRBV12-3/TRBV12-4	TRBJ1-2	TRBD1	TGTGCCAGCGGGGGAACAGGGGGCGGGGATGGCTACACCTTC	CASGGTGGGDGYTF
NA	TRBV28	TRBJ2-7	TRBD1	TGTGCCAGCAGTTTGCCCCTACAGGGGGGGGACAGGGACCTCTACGAGCAGTACTTC	CASSLPLQGGDRDLYEQYF
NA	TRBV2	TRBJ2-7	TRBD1	TGTGCCAGCAGTGACCAGGGGGCGTTCAACGAGCAGTACTTC	CASSDQGAFNEQYF
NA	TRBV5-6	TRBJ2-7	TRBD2	TGTGCCAGCAGCCGGTGGGGGACTAGCGGGAGATACGAGCAGTACTTC	CASSRWGTSGRYEQYF
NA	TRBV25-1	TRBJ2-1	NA	TGTGCCAGCAGTGAATTGGGGAGTTACAATGAGCAGTTCTTC	CASSELGSYNEQFF
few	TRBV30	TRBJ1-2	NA	TGTGCCTGGAGAGCCCGGCGGGGATCGGGCTACACCTTC	CAWRARRGSGYTF
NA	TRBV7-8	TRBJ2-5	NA	TGTGCCAGCAGCTTAGGACCCAAGAGCCCTCGGGAGACCCAGTACTTC	CASSLGPKSPRETQYF
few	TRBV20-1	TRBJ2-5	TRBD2	TGCAGTGCTAGGATTAGCGGGGGCAGGGAGACCCAGTACTTC	CSARISGGRETQYF
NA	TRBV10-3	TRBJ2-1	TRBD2	TGTGCCATCAGTGAGTCGAGACTAGCGGGAGGAATGGATGAGCAGTTCTTC	CAISESRLAGGMDEQFF
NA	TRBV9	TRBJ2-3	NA	TGTGCCAGCAGCGTAGCCGGGGGACTCACAGATACGCAGTATTTT	CASSVAGGLTDTQYF
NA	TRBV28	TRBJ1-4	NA	TGTGCCGGGGGCGGGAATGAAAAACTGTTTTTT	CAGGGNEKLFF
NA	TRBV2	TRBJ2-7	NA	TGTGCCAGCAGGGTAGGAGGGTTGAATGAGCAGTACTTC	CASRVGGLNEQYF
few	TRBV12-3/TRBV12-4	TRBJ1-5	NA	TGTGCCAGCAGTTTGGGCCCCGGAGGGCAGCCCCAGCATTTT	CASSLGPGGQPQHF
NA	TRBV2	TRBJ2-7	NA	TGTGCCAGCATTAAAACAGGGATATTCGAGCAGTACTTC	CASIKTGIFEQYF